Shown below are 19 T cell receptor beta chains from a single sample sequenced in a study of glioma-infiltrating T cells after dendritic cell vaccination. Noted time point: after dendritic cell vaccination, including at tumor progression/relapse. Sequencing used immunoSEQ multiplex PCR; TCRdb keeps in-frame clones, though not all of them. The sample lists roughly 100,000 clones, nearly 90% occurring once. The starting material was blood, obtained after dendritic cell vaccination. All receptors derive from a human donor with glioblastoma.

This chain's CDR3 is CASSSITGGETQYF. In DNA, the CDR3 is TGTGCCAGCAGCTCCATCACAGGGGGAGAGACCCAGTACTTC. The gene calls are TRBV7-9 and TRBJ2-5; 8 bases fit TRBD1. Germline V gives CDR1 SEHNR, CDR2 FQNEAQ (reference sequence). V gave up 4 bases and J gave up 4 bases; unmatched junction bases: 5. This CDR3 contains 14 residues.

This clone is a singleton in its sample. The chain joins TRBV7-9 to TRBJ2-7; 13 bases agree with TRBD2. Germline V lookup: CDR1 SEHNR, CDR2 FQNEAQ (reference sequence). The CDR3 totals 16 residues. J was trimmed by 0 bases and V by 4 bases; bases with no gene match: 3. DNA of the CDR3: TGTGCCAGCAGCTCCCGGACTAGCGGGAGCTCCTACGAGCAGTACTTC. It encodes CASSSRTSGSSYEQYF.

This clone was seen just once. This chain joins TRBV2 and TRBJ2-2; 14 positions agree with TRBD2. J gave up 5 bases and V 8 bases, and 10 bases lay outside the gene matches. The germline V gene has CDR1 SNHLY and CDR2 FYNNEI. This CDR3 contains 17 residues. CDR3 nucleotide sequence: TGTGCCAGCGACGGACTAGCGGGAGGAAGGGGGACCGGGGAGCTGTTTTTT. It specifies CASDGLAGGRGTGELFF. The full variable domain, rest sourced from reference TRBV2 and TRBJ2-2, is EPEVTQTPSHQVTQMGQEVILRCVPISNHLYFYWYRQILGQKVEFLVSFYNNEISEKSEIFDDQFSVERPDGSNFTLKIRSTKLEDSAMYFCASDGLAGGRGTGELFFGEGSRLTVL.

The chain couples TRBV20-1 to TRBJ2-7; 8 nucleotides agree with TRBD1. The J segment lost 9 bases and the V segment lost 5 bases, leaving 6 bases of the junction unmatched. The CDR3 runs to 11 residues. Germline CDR1 is DFQATT and CDR2 is SNEGSKA (reference sequence). CDR3: CSAGDRSGQYF. CDR3 sequence (DNA): TGCAGTGCTGGGGACAGGTCCGGGCAGTACTTC.

The V call is TRBV5-1, the J call TRBJ2-7, with 12 bases fitting TRBD2. V trimming: 0 bases; J trimming: 2 bases; junction bases outside the gene matches: 6. Germline values: CDR1 SGHRS, CDR2 YFSETQ. The CDR3 runs to 17 residues. The CDR3 DNA is TGCGCCAGCAGCTTGGTGACTAGCGGGAGCTTCGCCTACGAGCAGTACTTC. Protein: CASSLVTSGSFAYEQYF.

The chain couples TRBV19 to TRBJ1-1; TRBD1 might be the D (6 bases). In germline, CDR1 is LNHDA, CDR2 SQIVND (reference sequence). V was cut by 6 bases and J by 6 bases, with 14 bases left in between. The CDR3 contains 13 residues. The CDR3: CASSPTDRSEAFF. The CDR3 DNA reads as TGTGCCAGTAGCCCGACCGACAGGTCTGAAGCTTTCTTT.

The chain joins TRBV7-9 to TRBJ1-1; the D is unclear. V was trimmed by 1 base and J by 8 bases, leaving 17 bases between them. The CDR3 spans 15 residues. Germline lookup yields CDR1 SEHNR and CDR2 FQNEAQ (reference sequence). The CDR3, as DNA: TGTGCCAGCAGCTTAGGGTCGGAGGGTCCTTCCGAAGCTTTCTTT. Translation: CASSLGSEGPSEAFF.

The rearrangement uses TRBV15 and TRBJ1-4, with 7 nucleotides matching TRBD1. This CDR3 comprises 16 residues. Trimming took 1 base from V and 5 from J; bases not matched to a gene: 7. From germline, CDR1 is LNHNV and CDR2 YYDKDF (reference sequence). The CDR3: CATSRGGAGGNEKLFF. The CDR3 DNA reads as TGTGCCACCAGCAGAGGGGGGGCAGGGGGGAATGAAAAACTGTTTTTT.

CDR3 DNA sequence: TGTGCCAGCAGTGAGTCCGGGACAGGGTTGGATGGCTACACCTTC. Translation: CASSESGTGLDGYTF. This chain joins TRBV6-4 and TRBJ1-2; 9 nucleotides agree with TRBD1. Germline V gene sequence: CDR1 MRHNA, CDR2 SNTAGT. This CDR3 spans 15 amino acids. The V gene end was trimmed by 3 bases and the J gene end by 6 bases; junction bases not matched to a gene: 8.

This chain joins TRBV15 and TRBJ1-1; D may be TRBD1 (5 bases). V was pared by 1 base and J by 7 bases, with 16 bases between. This CDR3 contains 15 residues. From germline, CDR1 is LNHNV and CDR2 YYDKDF (reference sequence). As DNA, the CDR3 is TGTGCCACCAGCAGAGTTGCCAGGGCCAACGATGAAGCTTTCTTT. It translates to CATSRVARANDEAFF.

This clone occurred once. The chain uses TRBV5-1 and TRBJ1-1, with 9 positions matching TRBD1. Losses at the gene ends were 4 bases for V and 5 bases for J; bases not matched to a gene: 6. The CDR3 has 14 amino acids. CDR1 and CDR2 (germline): SGHRS, YFSETQ. The CDR3 sequence is CASSQQGAATEAFF. In DNA form, the CDR3 reads TGCGCCAGCAGCCAACAGGGGGCTGCTACTGAAGCTTTCTTT.

This sequence joins TRBV9 and TRBJ1-4; no definite D call. Germline V lookup: CDR1 SGDLS, CDR2 YYNGEE. V gave up 4 bases and J gave up 4 bases, with 11 bases separating them. This CDR3 spans 14 amino acids. The CDR3 DNA reads as TGTGCCAGCAGCCCTTCGGGAAGTAATGAAAAACTGTTTTTT. Its translation: CASSPSGSNEKLFF.

This clone turned up a few times. The chain carries TRBV9 and TRBJ2-5; 11 bases are shared with TRBD1. Trimming took 4 bases from V and 2 from J; bases not matched to a gene: 4. Germline CDR1 and CDR2: SGDLS and YYNGEE. This CDR3 has 15 amino acids. This CDR3 reads CASSLRDRGQETQYF. CDR3 in DNA: TGTGCCAGCAGCCTCCGGGACAGGGGGCAAGAGACCCAGTACTTC.

CDR3 protein: CASSGTAANQPQHF. Here the CDR3 DNA reads TGTGCCAGCAGTGGAACAGCCGCTAATCAGCCCCAGCATTTT. This rearrangement joins TRBV2 to TRBJ1-5; no reliable D call. Trimming took off 4 bases at V and 4 bases at J, with 11 bases between the two ends. The CDR3 runs to 14 residues. Germline CDR1 SNHLY, CDR2 FYNNEI.

Worth noting for this clone: Other DNA sequences in this sample translate to the same CDR3. The chain couples TRBV9 to TRBJ1-6, with 10 bases fitting TRBD1. This CDR3 is 15 amino acids long. After removal of 4 bases from V and 5 bases from J, the junction contained 3 bases not matched to a gene. Germline values: CDR1 SGDLS, CDR2 YYNGEE. The CDR3 nucleotides are TGTGCCAGCAGCAAGGGGACAGGGGATAATTCACCCCTCCACTTT. This codes for CASSKGTGDNSPLHF.

This chain joins TRBV21-1 and TRBJ2-7; the table's D call, TRBD1, has no DNA check behind it. TRBV21-1 is a pseudogene. The CDR3 length is 17 residues. CDR3 residues: CASSKAGGTGGRYEQYF. The CDR3 region has the DNA TGTGCCAGCAGCAAAGCGGGAGGGACAGGGGGCCGCTACGAGCAGTACTTC.

The CDR3 DNA is TGTGCCAGCAGCAGCCTCAACGAGCAGTACTTC. It codes for CASSSLNEQYF. The gene calls are TRBV7-9 and TRBJ2-7, with D uncertain. The CDR3 is 11 residues long. V gave up 5 bases and J gave up 5 bases, with 7 bases separating them. Germline lookup yields CDR1 SEHNR and CDR2 FQNEAQ (reference sequence).

This sequence joins TRBV6-1 and TRBJ2-3; a possible D gene is TRBD2 (6 bases). The CDR3 length is 16 residues. V lost 2 bases, J lost 1 base, and 13 bases lay in between. CDR1 and CDR2 (germline): MNHNS, SASEGT. CDR3 in amino acids: CASSELSGDRTDTQYF. The CDR3 DNA reads TGTGCCAGCAGTGAATTGTCGGGGGACCGCACAGATACGCAGTATTTT.

In DNA, the CDR3 is TGCGCCAGCAGCTTGGATGCGGGAGAGACCCAGTACTTC. Translating it yields CASSLDAGETQYF. V gene TRBV5-1 combines with J gene TRBJ2-5; maybe TRBD2 (5 bases). Deletions cut 0 bases from V and 4 bases from J, with 7 bases between. The germline gives CDR1 SGHRS, CDR2 YFSETQ. The CDR3 loop spans 13 amino acids.